The clone carrying this TCR beta chain was observed once. Its target is unknown. These data originate in a study of immune evolution from preneoplasia to lung adenocarcinoma. The study, taken as a whole, reports: Compared with EGFR-mutant or double wild-type lesions, KRAS-mutant nodules were more clonal.

Between the trimmed V and J ends, which lost 3 bases and 7 bases, there was a span of 13 bases. The CDR3 runs to 14 residues. Germline-derived CDR1 and CDR2 are MNHNS and SASEGT. The data were produced by immunoSEQ multiplex PCR, yet TCRdb's version contains in-frame clones alone and is incomplete. The data contain roughly 7,300 clones, roughly 74% of them seen just once; the ten biggest clones take up approximately 9%. Sequencing used FFPE atypical adenomatous hyperplasia tissue from the lung. Noted subset: atypical adenomatous hyperplasia (AAH), lung preneoplasia. V is TRBV6-1 and J is TRBJ1-5, with D possibly TRBD1 on 5 matching bases. This clonotype originated in an older donor with lung adenocarcinoma. Some clones in this sample may be carry-over from other donors' samples. CDR3 loop: CASSDWQGGQPQHF. The CDR3 DNA reads TGTGCCAGCAGTGACTGGCAGGGTGGGCAGCCCCAGCATTTT.